This T cell receptor (beta chain) was observed in a study of low-dose radiotherapy and immunotherapy resistance in tumors. J gave up 6 bases and V 3 bases, and 3 bases lay outside the gene matches. The length of the CDR3 is 15 residues. Germline V lookup: CDR1 SGHVS, CDR2 FNYEAQ. cDNA synthesis used a TRAV/TRBV-specific primer set for both chains. TCRs underwent roughly 19 PCR cycles of amplification with a constant-region primer and V-primer adapter. TCRdb fed the reads into MiXCR, producing one record per CDR3 protein. This table holds around 80,000 distinct CDR3 sequences, approximately 17% found once. In this sample, this clonotype turned up many times. The time point denotes: before trial treatment. Donors were dosed with nivolumab and ipilimumab; they also received aspirin, low-dose cyclophosphamide and low-dose radiotherapy. Inclusion covered patients whose advanced solid tumors lacked tumor-infiltrating lymphocytes.

The V and J genes are TRBV7-6 and TRBJ2-1; 12 positions match TRBD2. The input for sequencing was PBMCs, taken before treatment. This TCR was sampled from a male donor with prostate cancer. CDR3 coding DNA: TGTGCCAGCAGCTTTACTAGCGGGGGGCGCAATGAGCAGTTCTTC. Its translation is CASSFTSGGRNEQFF.